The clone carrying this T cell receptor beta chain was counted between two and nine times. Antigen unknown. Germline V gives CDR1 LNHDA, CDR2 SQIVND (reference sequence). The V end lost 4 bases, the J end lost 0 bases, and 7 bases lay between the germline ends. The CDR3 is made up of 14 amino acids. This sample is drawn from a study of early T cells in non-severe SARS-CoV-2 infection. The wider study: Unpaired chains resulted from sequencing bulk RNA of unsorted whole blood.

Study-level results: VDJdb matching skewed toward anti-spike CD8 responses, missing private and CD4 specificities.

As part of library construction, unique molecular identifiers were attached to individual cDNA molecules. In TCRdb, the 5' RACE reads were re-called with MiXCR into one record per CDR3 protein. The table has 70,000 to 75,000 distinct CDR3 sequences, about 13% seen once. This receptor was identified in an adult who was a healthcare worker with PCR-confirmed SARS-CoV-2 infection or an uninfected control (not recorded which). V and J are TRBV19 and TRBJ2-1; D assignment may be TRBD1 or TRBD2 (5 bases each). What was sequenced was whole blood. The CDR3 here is CASSRGDSYNEQFF. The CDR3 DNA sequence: TGTGCCAGTAGTAGAGGGGACTCCTACAATGAGCAGTTCTTC. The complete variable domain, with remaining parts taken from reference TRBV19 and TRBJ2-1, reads DGGITQSPKYLFRKEGQNVTLSCEQNLNHDAMYWYRQDPGQGLRLIYYSQIVNDFQKGDIAEGYSVSREKKESFPLTVTSAQKNPTAFYLCASSRGDSYNEQFFGPGTRLTVL.